These T cell receptor beta chains were read from a single sample in a study of T cells in Graves' hyperthyroidism and ophthalmopathy. TCRdb independently ran MiXCR on the multiplex PCR reads; one entry per CDR3 protein. This table has under 600,000 distinct CDR3 sequences, around 15% appearing once. Sequenced sample: blood. The source of these receptors is a middle-aged woman with Graves' ophthalmopathy. CDR3s include the opening cysteine and the closing phenylalanine or tryptophan. The order of the fields is J gene, clone size, V gene, D gene, CDR3 protein, CDR3 DNA. A D gene is named only where the DNA matches it firmly. A clone size is listed for some rows: how often the clone was seen (once, few, many), or a class if it is expanded.

>TRBJ1-2|-|TRBV5-1|-
CASSLITGTGGYTF
TGCGCCAGCAGCTTAATAACAGGGACGGGGGGCTACACCTTC
>TRBJ2-1|-|TRBV6-1|TRBD2
CASSEARLAANNEQFF
TGTGCCAGCAGTGAAGCCCGCCTAGCGGCCAACAATGAGCAGTTCTTC
>TRBJ2-3|few|TRBV10-2|TRBD2
CASRESGSHTDTQYF
TGCGCCAGCAGAGAGAGCGGGAGCCACACAGATACGCAGTATTTT
>TRBJ1-2|few|TRBV30|-
CAWSHTGFDGYTF
TGTGCCTGGAGCCATACAGGGTTTGATGGCTACACCTTC
>TRBJ2-7|few|TRBV6-4|TRBD2
CASSDPGLAELGYEQYF
TGTGCCAGCAGTGACCCGGGACTAGCGGAGCTTGGGTACGAGCAGTACTTC
>TRBJ1-1|many|TRBV18|TRBD1
CASSVFGRDSEAFF
TGTGCCAGCTCGGTTTTCGGTAGGGACAGTGAAGCTTTCTTT
>TRBJ1-3|many|TRBV2|TRBD1
CASSEQEGASSGNTIYF
TGTGCCAGCAGTGAACAAGAGGGGGCGAGCTCTGGAAACACCATATATTTT
>TRBJ2-2|-|TRBV6-1|-
CASILTGNTGELFF
TGTGCCAGCATCCTAACAGGGAACACCGGGGAGCTGTTTTTT
>TRBJ2-7|many|TRBV28|-
CASSLWQGLSHEQYF
TGTGCCAGCAGCCTTTGGCAGGGGTTGTCTCACGAGCAGTACTTC
>TRBJ2-1|many|TRBV14|TRBD2
CASRRGTSVGNEQFF
TGTGCCAGCAGGAGAGGGACTAGCGTTGGGAATGAGCAGTTCTTC
>TRBJ2-3|many|TRBV6-1|-
CASSEGGIGTDTQYF
TGTGCCAGCAGTGAAGGAGGAATTGGAACAGATACGCAGTATTTT
>TRBJ2-3|many|TRBV30|-
CAWSVLGAGTDTQYF
TGTGCCTGGAGTGTATTGGGGGCGGGCACAGATACGCAGTATTTT
>TRBJ1-4|-|TRBV10-3|-
CAIKAGQNEKLFF
TGTGCCATCAAGGCAGGCCAAAATGAAAAACTGTTTTTT
>TRBJ2-5|many|TRBV7-8|TRBD1
CASSPGGPETQYF
TGTGCCAGCAGCCCAGGGGGCCCAGAGACCCAGTACTTC
>TRBJ2-5|many|TRBV28|-
CASSLWGRPQETQYF
TGTGCCAGCAGTTTATGGGGACGGCCCCAAGAGACCCAGTACTTC
>TRBJ2-7|many|TRBV20-1|TRBD1
CSAQGAPLGQYF
TGCAGTGCTCAGGGGGCCCCGCTCGGGCAGTACTTC
>TRBJ2-1|-|TRBV12-3/TRBV12-4|-
CASSLGGYGMNPQFF
TGTGCCAGCAGTTTAGGCGGCTACGGGATGAATCCGCAGTTCTTC
>TRBJ1-1|many|TRBV7-8|-
CASSLQGRSAFF
TGTGCCAGCAGCTTACAGGGACGTTCGGCTTTCTTT
>TRBJ1-1|many|TRBV7-7|-
CASSQKLETEAFF
TGTGCTAGCAGCCAGAAGCTGGAAACTGAAGCTTTCTTT
>TRBJ1-6|few|TRBV30|-
CAWSPQGSYNSPLHF
TGTGCCTGGAGTCCTCAAGGCTCATATAATTCACCCCTCCACTTT
>TRBJ2-3|many|TRBV2|TRBD2
CASSVGLALGTDTQYF
TGTGCCAGCAGTGTGGGACTAGCATTGGGAACAGATACGCAGTATTTT
>TRBJ1-2|-|TRBV12-3/TRBV12-4|-
CASSLEIYYGYTF
TGTGCCAGCAGTTTAGAGATATACTATGGCTACACCTTC